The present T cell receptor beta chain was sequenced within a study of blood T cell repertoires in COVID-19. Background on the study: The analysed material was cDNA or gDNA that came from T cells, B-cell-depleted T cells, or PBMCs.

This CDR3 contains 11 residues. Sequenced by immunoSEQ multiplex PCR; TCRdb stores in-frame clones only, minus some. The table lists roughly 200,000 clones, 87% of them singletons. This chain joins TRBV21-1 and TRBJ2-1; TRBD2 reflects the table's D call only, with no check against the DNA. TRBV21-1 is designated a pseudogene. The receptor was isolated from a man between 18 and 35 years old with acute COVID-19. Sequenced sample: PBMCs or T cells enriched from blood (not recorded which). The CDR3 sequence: CASGRRDEQFF. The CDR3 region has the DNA TGTGCCAGCGGTCGGAGGGATGAGCAGTTCTTC.